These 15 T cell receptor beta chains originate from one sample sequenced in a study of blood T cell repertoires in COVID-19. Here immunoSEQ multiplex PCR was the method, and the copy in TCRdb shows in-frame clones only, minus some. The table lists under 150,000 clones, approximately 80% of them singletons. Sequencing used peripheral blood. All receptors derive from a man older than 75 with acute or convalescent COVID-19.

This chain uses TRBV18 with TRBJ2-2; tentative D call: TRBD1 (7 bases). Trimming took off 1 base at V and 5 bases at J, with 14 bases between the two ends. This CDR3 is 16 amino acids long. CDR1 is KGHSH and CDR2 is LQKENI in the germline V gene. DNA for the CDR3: TGTGCCAGCTCACCACGACAGGGTGGAGGGACCGGGGAGCTGTTTTTT. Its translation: CASSPRQGGGTGELFF.

The CDR3 bases are TGTGCCAGCAGCGCGCGGGGCTTTACAGATACGCAGTATTTT. It specifies CASSARGFTDTQYF. The genes are TRBV11-2 and TRBJ2-3, with a weak D call TRBD2 (6 bases). The CDR3 totals 14 residues. Germline V lookup: CDR1 SGHAT, CDR2 FQNNGV. V was clipped by 5 bases and J by 3 bases, with 12 bases between them.

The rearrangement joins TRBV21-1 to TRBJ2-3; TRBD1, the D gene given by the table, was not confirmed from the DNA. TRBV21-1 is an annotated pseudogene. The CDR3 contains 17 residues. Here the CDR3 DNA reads TGTGCCAGCAGCAAAGTTAGTGGGGACAGGGTTGAAGATACGCAGTATTTT. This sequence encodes CASSKVSGDRVEDTQYF.

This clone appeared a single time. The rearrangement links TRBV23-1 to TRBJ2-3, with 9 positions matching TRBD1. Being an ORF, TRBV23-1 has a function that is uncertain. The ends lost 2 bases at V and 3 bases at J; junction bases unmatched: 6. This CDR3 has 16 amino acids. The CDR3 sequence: CASSQNGTGITDTQYF. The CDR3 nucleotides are TGCGCCAGCAGTCAAAACGGGACAGGGATAACAGATACGCAGTATTTT.

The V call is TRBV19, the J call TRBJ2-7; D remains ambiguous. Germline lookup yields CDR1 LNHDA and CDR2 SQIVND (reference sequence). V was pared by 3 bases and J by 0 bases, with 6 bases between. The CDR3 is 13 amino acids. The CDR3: CASSIPGSYEQYF. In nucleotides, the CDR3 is TGTGCCAGTAGTATTCCGGGCTCCTACGAGCAGTACTTC.

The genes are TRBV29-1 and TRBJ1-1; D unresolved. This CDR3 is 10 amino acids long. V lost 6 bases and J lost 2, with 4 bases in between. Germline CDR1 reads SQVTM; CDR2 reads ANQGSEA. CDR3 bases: TGCAGCGTAGCCAACACTGAAGCTTTCTTT. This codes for CSVANTEAFF.

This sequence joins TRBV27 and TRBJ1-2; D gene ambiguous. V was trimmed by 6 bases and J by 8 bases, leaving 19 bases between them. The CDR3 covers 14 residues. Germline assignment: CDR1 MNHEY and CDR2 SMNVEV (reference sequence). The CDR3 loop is CASSLAASNPGYTF. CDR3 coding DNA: TGTGCCAGCAGCCTCGCTGCTTCTAATCCCGGCTACACCTTC.

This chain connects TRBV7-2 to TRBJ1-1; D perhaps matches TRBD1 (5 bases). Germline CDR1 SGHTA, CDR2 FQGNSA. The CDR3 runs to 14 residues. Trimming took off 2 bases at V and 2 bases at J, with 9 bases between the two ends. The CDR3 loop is CASSLQGRNTEAFF. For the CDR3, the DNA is TGTGCCAGCAGCTTACAGGGTCGAAACACTGAAGCTTTCTTT.

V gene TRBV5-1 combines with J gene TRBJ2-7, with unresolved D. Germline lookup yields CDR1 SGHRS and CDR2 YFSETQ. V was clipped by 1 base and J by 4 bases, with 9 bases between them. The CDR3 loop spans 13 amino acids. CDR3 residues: CASSLSSRYEQYF. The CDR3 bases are TGCGCCAGCAGCTTGTCCTCGCGATACGAGCAGTACTTC.

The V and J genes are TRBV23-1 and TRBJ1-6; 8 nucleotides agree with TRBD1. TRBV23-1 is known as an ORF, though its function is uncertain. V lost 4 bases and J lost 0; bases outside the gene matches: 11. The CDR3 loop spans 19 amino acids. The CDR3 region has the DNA TGCGCCAGCAGTCCTCCTCTGGGCAGGGGGCCCTCCTATAATTCACCCCTCCACTTT. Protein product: CASSPPLGRGPSYNSPLHF.

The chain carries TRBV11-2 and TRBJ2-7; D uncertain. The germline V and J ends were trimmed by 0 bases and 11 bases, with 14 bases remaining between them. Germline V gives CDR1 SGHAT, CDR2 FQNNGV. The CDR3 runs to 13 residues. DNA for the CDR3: TGTGCCAGCAGCTTAGAATCCAGCGTGTTGGAGTACTTC. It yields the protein CASSLESSVLEYF.

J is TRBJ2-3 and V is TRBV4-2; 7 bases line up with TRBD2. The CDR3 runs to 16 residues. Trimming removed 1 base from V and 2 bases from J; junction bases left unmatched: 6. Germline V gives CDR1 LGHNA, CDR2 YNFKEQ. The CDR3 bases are TGTGCCAGCAGCCAAGGTAATCTAGCGGTCACAGATACGCAGTATTTT. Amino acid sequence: CASSQGNLAVTDTQYF.

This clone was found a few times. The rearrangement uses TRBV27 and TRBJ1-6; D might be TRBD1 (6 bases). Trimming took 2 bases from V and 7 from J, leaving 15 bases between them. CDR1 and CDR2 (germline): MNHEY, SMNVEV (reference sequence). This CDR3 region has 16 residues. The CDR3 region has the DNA TGTGCCAGCAGTTTAGTCCCGACAGGATCCAATTCACCCCTCCACTTT. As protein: CASSLVPTGSNSPLHF.

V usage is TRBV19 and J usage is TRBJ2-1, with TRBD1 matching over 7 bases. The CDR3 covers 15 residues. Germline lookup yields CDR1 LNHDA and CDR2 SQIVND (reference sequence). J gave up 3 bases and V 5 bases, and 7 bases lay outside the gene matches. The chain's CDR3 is CASSHYRDSYNEQFF. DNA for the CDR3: TGTGCCAGTAGTCATTACCGGGACAGCTACAATGAGCAGTTCTTC.

The chain's CDR3 is CASSSATTGKYSNQPQHF. In nucleotides, the CDR3 is TGTGCCAGCAGCTCAGCCACGACAGGGAAGTATAGCAATCAGCCCCAGCATTTT. V and J are TRBV7-2 and TRBJ1-5; 7 bases agree with TRBD1. Looked up from germline, CDR1 is SGHTA and CDR2 is FQGNSA. Losses at the gene ends were 4 bases for V and 0 bases for J; bases not matched to a gene: 12. The CDR3 length is 18 residues.